One sample yielded the 6 T cell receptor beta chains listed below, sequenced in a study of identical twins. One entry per CDR3 protein, called by TCRdb with MiXCR from the 5' RACE reads. The sample has approximately 490,000 distinct CDR3 sequences, 20% to 25% seen once. These sequences were also reported in another study, on yellow fever vaccine responses in identical twins.

What was sequenced was CD4+ T cells sorted from blood. These receptors all come from a woman under 30 in good health.

V usage is TRBV19 and J usage is TRBJ2-1; 7 positions match TRBD1. Germline V gene lookup returns CDR1 LNHDA and CDR2 SQIVND (reference sequence). V shed 7 bases and J 7 bases; nucleotides not matched to a gene: 7. The CDR3 runs 13 residues. As DNA, the CDR3 is TGTGCCAGTACCCGAGGACAGGAAAATGAGCAGTTCTTC. Protein: CASTRGQENEQFF.

In this sample, this clonotype turned up a few times. The chain has TRBV9 and TRBJ2-2, with no clear D. The V gene's germline CDR1 is SGDLS and CDR2 YYNGEE. V shed 4 bases and J shed 7 bases, with 17 bases lying between them. This CDR3 has 15 amino acids. The CDR3: CASSLTPELGGELFF. For the CDR3, the DNA is TGTGCCAGCAGCTTGACCCCGGAATTAGGCGGGGAGCTGTTTTTT.

This clonotype was observed a few times. This chain connects TRBV6-5 to TRBJ2-7, with D perhaps matching TRBD1 or TRBD2 (5 bases each). Germline V gene lookup returns CDR1 MNHEY and CDR2 SVGAGI. The CDR3 totals 17 residues. With 4 bases removed from V and 0 bases from J, the gap between germline ends came to 19 bases. CDR3 sequence (DNA): TGTGCCAGCAGTTGGTCGAGGGGAGACTTAAGCTCCTACGAGCAGTACTTC. It specifies CASSWSRGDLSSYEQYF.

This clonotype showed up just once. The V gene is TRBV3-1, the J gene TRBJ1-2; D not certain. Trimming removed 0 bases from V and 7 bases from J, with 12 bases in between. Germline assignment: CDR1 LGHDT and CDR2 YNNKEL (reference sequence). The CDR3 totals 14 residues. This CDR3 is CASSQDPKVLGYTF. The CDR3 nucleotides read TGTGCCAGCAGCCAAGATCCCAAGGTACTTGGCTACACCTTC. The whole variable domain, remainder taken from reference TRBV3-1 and TRBJ1-2, is DTAVSQTPKYLVTQMGNDKSIKCEQNLGHDTMYWYKQDSKKFLKIMFSYNNKELIINETVPNRFSPKSPDKAHLNLHINSLELGDSAVYFCASSQDPKVLGYTFGSGTRLTVV.

A few counts support this clonotype. CDR3 residues: CASSLGAGAFSYEQYV. The CDR3 DNA reads as TGTGCCAGCAGCTTAGGAGCGGGGGCCTTCTCCTACGAGCAGTACGTC. The chain uses TRBV11-2 and TRBJ2-7; TRBD2 matches 8 bases. There are 16 residues in the CDR3. The junction had 5 bases not matched to a gene; V was cut back by 1 base and J by 0 bases. Germline assignment: CDR1 SGHAT and CDR2 FQNNGV.

V and J are TRBV5-1 and TRBJ2-3; 7 nucleotides match TRBD2. Germline V gene lookup returns CDR1 SGHRS and CDR2 YFSETQ. The ends lost 4 bases at V and 2 bases at J; junction bases unmatched: 10. The CDR3 has 16 amino acids. The CDR3 DNA reads TGCGCCAGCAGCCCCTATCTTAGCGGGCCCACAGATACGCAGTATTTT. Translation gives CASSPYLSGPTDTQYF.